This is a list of T cell receptor beta chains from one sample in a study of chemoradiotherapy in HPV16-positive cancers. Measured with immunoSEQ multiplex PCR; TCRdb has only the in-frame clones, and not every one. The data show 12,000 or so clones, with approximately 86% seen just once and 5.5% to 7.5% held by the top ten. The specimen comprised blood, sampled from a patient who underwent chemoradiotherapy. These receptors all stem from a human donor with HPV-associated anogenital cancer. CDR3s leave out the opening cysteine and the closing phenylalanine or tryptophan. Each record gives: D gene, clone size, J gene, V gene, CDR3 protein. The D gene is left open where the match is weak. Clone size is not always given. Where it is, it says once, few, many or a class for expanded clones.

d_gene: TRBD1; abundance: once; j_gene: TRBJ1-3; v_gene: TRBV28; CDR3aa: ASSFRGQGGFSGNTIY
d_gene: TRBD1; abundance: .; j_gene: TRBJ2-2; v_gene: TRBV19; CDR3aa: ASSSPTGSNTGELF
d_gene: TRBD1; abundance: .; j_gene: TRBJ1-2; v_gene: TRBV29-1; CDR3aa: SVDGQGAGGYT
d_gene: .; abundance: .; j_gene: TRBJ2-2; v_gene: TRBV5-4; CDR3aa: ASSLEGRNTGELF
d_gene: TRBD1; abundance: .; j_gene: TRBJ2-2; v_gene: TRBV7-9; CDR3aa: ASSRLTGQGPGELF
d_gene: .; abundance: once; j_gene: TRBJ1-2; v_gene: TRBV19; CDR3aa: ASSIGQSANYGYT
d_gene: .; abundance: .; j_gene: TRBJ1-4; v_gene: TRBV2; CDR3aa: ASSESGMVGNEKLF
d_gene: .; abundance: .; j_gene: TRBJ1-5; v_gene: TRBV7-8; CDR3aa: ASSLAGRNQPQH
d_gene: .; abundance: .; j_gene: TRBJ2-5; v_gene: TRBV5-1; CDR3aa: ASTLGHVLQETQY
d_gene: TRBD1; abundance: .; j_gene: TRBJ1-6; v_gene: TRBV5-1; CDR3aa: ASSIDRVGSPLH
d_gene: TRBD1; abundance: .; j_gene: TRBJ1-2; v_gene: TRBV6-5; CDR3aa: ASSTGGVGYT
d_gene: .; abundance: .; j_gene: TRBJ2-1; v_gene: TRBV19; CDR3aa: ASIPTTTSYNEQF
d_gene: .; abundance: .; j_gene: TRBJ2-3; v_gene: TRBV4-1; CDR3aa: ASLSYRESTDTQY
d_gene: .; abundance: .; j_gene: TRBJ2-7; v_gene: TRBV11-2; CDR3aa: ASINQGAIADGRSYEQY
d_gene: .; abundance: .; j_gene: TRBJ2-5; v_gene: TRBV7-6; CDR3aa: ASRQGDRLY
d_gene: .; abundance: .; j_gene: TRBJ1-1; v_gene: TRBV6-1; CDR3aa: ASSWDKTGGAF
d_gene: TRBD1; abundance: .; j_gene: TRBJ1-5; v_gene: TRBV19; CDR3aa: ASSSAGTGAGNQPQH
d_gene: .; abundance: few; j_gene: TRBJ2-5; v_gene: TRBV9; CDR3aa: ASSVFSDRETQY
d_gene: .; abundance: .; j_gene: TRBJ1-3; v_gene: TRBV5-1; CDR3aa: ASSLGTEHLNTIY
d_gene: .; abundance: .; j_gene: TRBJ2-3; v_gene: TRBV6-1; CDR3aa: ASRGSTDTQY
d_gene: TRBD2; abundance: .; j_gene: TRBJ2-7; v_gene: TRBV28; CDR3aa: ASTGGVSYEQY
d_gene: TRBD1; abundance: .; j_gene: TRBJ1-2; v_gene: TRBV5-1; CDR3aa: ASSLADRGNYGYT
d_gene: .; abundance: .; j_gene: TRBJ1-6; v_gene: TRBV6-5; CDR3aa: ASSYETGSPLH
d_gene: TRBD1; abundance: .; j_gene: TRBJ2-5; v_gene: TRBV25-1; CDR3aa: ASTPLGRGNSETQY
d_gene: TRBD2; abundance: .; j_gene: TRBJ2-3; v_gene: TRBV5-4; CDR3aa: ASSLAGGHSTDTQY
d_gene: TRBD1; abundance: once; j_gene: TRBJ2-2; v_gene: TRBV15; CDR3aa: ATSTRQGRGTGELF
d_gene: .; abundance: .; j_gene: TRBJ2-1; v_gene: TRBV23-1; CDR3aa: ASRLFQDEQF
d_gene: TRBD1; abundance: .; j_gene: TRBJ1-2; v_gene: TRBV19; CDR3aa: ASSIGTGIYGYT
d_gene: .; abundance: few; j_gene: TRBJ2-5; v_gene: TRBV7-2; CDR3aa: ASSRRVQETQY
d_gene: .; abundance: .; j_gene: TRBJ1-1; v_gene: TRBV7-2; CDR3aa: ASSLSSTNTEAF
d_gene: .; abundance: .; j_gene: TRBJ2-5; v_gene: TRBV19; CDR3aa: ASSIARLGETQY
d_gene: .; abundance: .; j_gene: TRBJ1-5; v_gene: TRBV19; CDR3aa: ASSFGNSNQPQH
d_gene: TRBD1; abundance: .; j_gene: TRBJ2-2; v_gene: TRBV10-1; CDR3aa: ASSYLRDRGPGELF
d_gene: TRBD2; abundance: once; j_gene: TRBJ2-1; v_gene: TRBV4-1; CDR3aa: ASSPTSGGSSYNEQF
d_gene: TRBD1; abundance: few; j_gene: TRBJ1-2; v_gene: TRBV18; CDR3aa: ASSPGTDNYGYT
d_gene: .; abundance: .; j_gene: TRBJ2-1; v_gene: TRBV29-1; CDR3aa: SVEMHSRGDYEQF
d_gene: .; abundance: few; j_gene: TRBJ1-1; v_gene: TRBV5-8; CDR3aa: ASSLAPNANTEAF
d_gene: .; abundance: .; j_gene: TRBJ2-5; v_gene: TRBV7-8; CDR3aa: ASSLGRWTIGETQY
d_gene: .; abundance: few; j_gene: TRBJ2-1; v_gene: TRBV29-1; CDR3aa: SVQGGNEQF
d_gene: TRBD1; abundance: .; j_gene: TRBJ2-5; v_gene: TRBV5-4; CDR3aa: ASSTGQGQETQY
d_gene: .; abundance: .; j_gene: TRBJ1-6; v_gene: TRBV5-1; CDR3aa: ASSWVPGSYNSPLH